These T cell receptor beta chains were read from a single sample in a study of blood T cells in healthy people across ages. TCRdb re-derived calls from the 5' RACE reads in MiXCR, one entry per CDR3 protein. Among roughly 790,000 distinct CDR3 sequences listed, roughly 41% were seen once. Material: blood. These receptors were collected from an older woman in good health. The CDR3 runs from the conserved cysteine through the conserved F or W. Fields, in order: clone size, V gene, D gene, J gene, CDR3 DNA, CDR3 protein. A D gene is named only where the DNA matches it firmly. Size values are once, few and many counts, or a class for expanded clones, and some rows have none.

-	TRBV5-6	TRBD1	TRBJ2-7	TGTGCCAGCAGCTTAGGGCAGGGGGCCTATCCTTGGTACTTC	CASSLGQGAYPWYF
-	TRBV20-1	-	TRBJ2-1	TGCAGTGCCTATGACACCCTGGGGCACAATGAGCAGTTCTTC	CSAYDTLGHNEQFF
-	TRBV7-2	TRBD1	TRBJ1-2	TGTGCCAGCAGCCCAGGGACAGGGACTGGCTACACCTTC	CASSPGTGTGYTF
-	TRBV7-2	TRBD1	TRBJ2-2	TGTGCCAGCAGCGTATCCGGGACAGGCGACATCGGGGAGCTGTTTTTT	CASSVSGTGDIGELFF
-	TRBV5-1	TRBD2	TRBJ2-2	TGCGCCAGCAGCTCCAAGACTAGCGGTACCGGGGAGCTGTTTTTT	CASSSKTSGTGELFF
few	TRBV29-1	TRBD1	TRBJ1-1	TGCAGCGTTGTGGGACAGGGAGATACTGAAGCTTTCTTT	CSVVGQGDTEAFF
few	TRBV21-1	-	TRBJ2-7	TGTGCCAGCAGCAAAGGGCAAGTGGATACCTACGAGCAGTACTTC	CASSKGQVDTYEQYF
-	TRBV2	TRBD2	TRBJ2-3	TGTGCCAGCAGTTCGACTAGCGACCGGTCAGATACGCAGTATTTT	CASSSTSDRSDTQYF
-	TRBV9	-	TRBJ2-4	TGTGCCAGCAGCGTAGCCTCAGGAGAATCGGCATTTTTGAACATTCAGTACTTC	CASSVASGESAFLNIQYF
-	TRBV28	TRBD1	TRBJ2-5	TGTGCCAGCGCCTTTGGACAGGGTGGAGAGACCCAGTACTTC	CASAFGQGGETQYF
-	TRBV28	-	TRBJ2-5	TGTGCCAGCAGTTTTGGGCCCCATGAGCAGTACTTC	CASSFGPHEQYF
-	TRBV12-3/TRBV12-4	-	TRBJ1-5	TGTGCCAGCAGTGTACAGGTGGGGCATAGCAATCAGCCCCAGCATTTT	CASSVQVGHSNQPQHF
-	TRBV20-1	TRBD2	TRBJ2-3	TGCAGTGCTAGAGCATACCAACTAGCGGGGGGCGCAGATACGCAGTATTTT	CSARAYQLAGGADTQYF
few	TRBV27	TRBD1	TRBJ2-3	TGTGCCAGCAGGGGACAGGGCGTAGATACGCAGTATTTT	CASRGQGVDTQYF
few	TRBV28	-	TRBJ2-3	TGTGCCAGCAGGGCCGGGGGCCCAGATACGCAGTATTTT	CASRAGGPDTQYF
-	TRBV7-2	TRBD2	TRBJ2-7	TGTGCCAGCAGCTTAGCGGGGCTAGCGGAAGTAGGTTACGAGCAGTACTTC	CASSLAGLAEVGYEQYF
-	TRBV20-1	-	TRBJ1-2	TGCAGTGCTAGAGACGGCCGCAAAACGGGTGGCTACACCTTC	CSARDGRKTGGYTF
-	TRBV2	TRBD1	TRBJ2-1	TGTGCCAGCAGTGATACCGGACAGGACAATGAGCAGTTCTTC	CASSDTGQDNEQFF
few	TRBV7-2	-	TRBJ2-7	TGTGCCAGCAGCTTAGCGAAGGGGCGGCAGTACTTC	CASSLAKGRQYF
-	TRBV4-3	TRBD1	TRBJ2-7	TGCGCCAGCAGCCAAGAGGGACAGGGGCTCGGTGAGCAGTACTTC	CASSQEGQGLGEQYF
-	TRBV20-1	-	TRBJ2-5	TGCAGTGCTAGAACAGGGTGGGTGTTCCAAGAGACCCAGTACTTC	CSARTGWVFQETQYF
once	TRBV7-2	-	TRBJ1-1	TGTGCCAGCAGATTCATGAACACTGAAGCTTTCTTT	CASRFMNTEAFF
many	TRBV10-3	TRBD1	TRBJ1-1	TGTGCCATACTAAACCCGACAGGGGTCGGCACTGAAGCTTTCTTT	CAILNPTGVGTEAFF
-	TRBV10-1	TRBD1	TRBJ2-5	TGCGCCAGTAGTCCGGGACAGGGAAGGACCCAGTACTTC	CASSPGQGRTQYF
many	TRBV20-1	TRBD2	TRBJ2-5	TGCAGTGCCGCGGGGGGGCGAGAGACCCAGTACTTC	CSAAGGRETQYF
few	TRBV5-4	TRBD2	TRBJ2-3	TGTGCCAGCAGCTTGGCCTTAGCGGGAGGGCCCACAGATACGCAGTATTTT	CASSLALAGGPTDTQYF
-	TRBV10-3	TRBD1	TRBJ2-5	TGTGCCATCACTGCGGACAGGGCAGAGACCCAGTACTTC	CAITADRAETQYF
few	TRBV30	-	TRBJ2-7	TGTGCCTGGAGTAAAATCTCCTACGAGCAGTACTTC	CAWSKISYEQYF
-	TRBV30	-	TRBJ1-2	TGTGCCTGGAGTGTACAAGGGGGGGGATATGGCTACACCTTC	CAWSVQGGGYGYTF
-	TRBV9	-	TRBJ2-5	TGTGCCAGCAGCGTAGACGGCAGGGGTGGAGAGACCCAGTACTTC	CASSVDGRGGETQYF
many	TRBV5-5	-	TRBJ1-1	TGTGCCAGCAGCCAGACGGGGGACACTGAAGCTTTCTTT	CASSQTGDTEAFF
-	TRBV7-2	-	TRBJ2-7	TGTGCCAGCAGCTTACTCGACTCCTACAATGAGCAGTACTTC	CASSLLDSYNEQYF
many	TRBV4-2	TRBD2	TRBJ2-1	TGTGCCAGCAGCCAAGATCTTGGACTAGCGGGGAACCCTGGGAATGAGCAGTTCTTC	CASSQDLGLAGNPGNEQFF
-	TRBV21-1	-	TRBJ2-1	TGTGCCAGCAGCCGCATGGGGGGGGGGACTAGCGGGGTGGGGAATGAGCAGTTCTTC	CASSRMGGGTSGVGNEQFF
few	TRBV20-1	-	TRBJ2-5	TGCAGTGCTAGCCGATCCGGGGGACAAGAGACCCAGTACTTC	CSASRSGGQETQYF
-	TRBV20-1	TRBD2	TRBJ2-1	TGCAGTGCTCATATAGCGGGGGGGAACAATGAGCAGTTCTTC	CSAHIAGGNNEQFF